This T cell receptor (beta chain) comes out of a study of blood T cells in healthy people across ages. As for the study in general: Roughly one uniquely barcoded beta molecule per two T cells was captured.

The study, taken as a whole, reports: More naive CD4+ cells and higher diversity marked long-lived donors relative to aged donors.

The germline V gene encodes CDR1 ENHRY and CDR2 SYGVKD. CDR3 length: 14 residues. The germline V and J ends were trimmed by 0 bases and 3 bases, with 8 bases remaining between them. Turning to this clonotype: Its cognate antigen is unknown.

Alongside a J-beta primer mix, a sample-barcoded 5' primer served in a second PCR lasting roughly 7 to 11 cycles. TCRdb re-called the 5' RACE reads with MiXCR, one entry per CDR3 protein. The table shows over 750,000 distinct CDR3 sequences, with roughly 25% occurring only once. This same sample was also part of a study on T cells of mothers and their children.

The gene calls are TRBV10-3 and TRBJ2-5; D not certain. The clonotype comes from a boy aged 5-17 years in good health. Sequencing was carried out using blood. In nucleotides, the CDR3 is TGTGCCATCAGTGAGTCAGATACCAAAGAGACCCAGTACTTC. Protein product: CAISESDTKETQYF.